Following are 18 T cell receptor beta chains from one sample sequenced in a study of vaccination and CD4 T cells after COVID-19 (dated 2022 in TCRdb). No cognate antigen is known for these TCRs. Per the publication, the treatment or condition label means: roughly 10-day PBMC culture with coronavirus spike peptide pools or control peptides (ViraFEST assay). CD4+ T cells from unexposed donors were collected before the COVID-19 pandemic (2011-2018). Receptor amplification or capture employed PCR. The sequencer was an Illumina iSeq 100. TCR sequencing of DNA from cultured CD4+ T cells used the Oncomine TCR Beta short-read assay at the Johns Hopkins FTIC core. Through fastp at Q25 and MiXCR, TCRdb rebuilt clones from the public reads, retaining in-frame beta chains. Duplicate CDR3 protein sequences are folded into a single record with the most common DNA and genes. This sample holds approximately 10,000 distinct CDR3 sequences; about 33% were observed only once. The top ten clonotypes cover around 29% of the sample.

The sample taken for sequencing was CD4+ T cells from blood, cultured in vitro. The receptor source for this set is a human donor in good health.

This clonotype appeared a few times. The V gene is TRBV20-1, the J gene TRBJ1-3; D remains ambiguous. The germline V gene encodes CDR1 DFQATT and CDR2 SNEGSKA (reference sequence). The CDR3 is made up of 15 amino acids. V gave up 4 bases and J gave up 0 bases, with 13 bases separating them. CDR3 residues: CSATPWQNSGNTIYF. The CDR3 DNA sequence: TGCAGTGCTACCCCATGGCAGAACTCTGGAAACACCATATATTTT.

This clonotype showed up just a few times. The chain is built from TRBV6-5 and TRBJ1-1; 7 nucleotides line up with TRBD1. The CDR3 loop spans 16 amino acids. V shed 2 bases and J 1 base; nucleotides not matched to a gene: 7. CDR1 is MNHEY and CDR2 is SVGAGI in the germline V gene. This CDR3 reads CASSYRSRGPNTEAFF. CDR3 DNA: TGTGCCAGCAGTTACAGGTCGAGGGGGCCGAACACTGAAGCTTTCTTT.

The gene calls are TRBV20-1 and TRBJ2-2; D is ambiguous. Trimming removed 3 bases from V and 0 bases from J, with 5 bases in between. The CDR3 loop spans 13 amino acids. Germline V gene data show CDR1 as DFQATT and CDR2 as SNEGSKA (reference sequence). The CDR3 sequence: CSARTANTGELFF. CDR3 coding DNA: TGCAGTGCTAGGACCGCGAACACCGGGGAGCTGTTTTTT.

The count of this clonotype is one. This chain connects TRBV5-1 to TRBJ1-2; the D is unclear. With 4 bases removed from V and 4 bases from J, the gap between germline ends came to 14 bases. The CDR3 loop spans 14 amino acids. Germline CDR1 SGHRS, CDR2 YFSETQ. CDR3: CASSGRGPSYGYTF. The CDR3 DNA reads TGCGCCAGCAGCGGGAGAGGGCCTTCCTATGGCTACACCTTC.

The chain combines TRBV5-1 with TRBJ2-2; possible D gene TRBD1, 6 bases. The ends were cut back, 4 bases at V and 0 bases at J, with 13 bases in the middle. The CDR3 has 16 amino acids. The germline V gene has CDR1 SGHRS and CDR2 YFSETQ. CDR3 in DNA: TGCGCCAGCAGCACGCAGGGGCCTGCGAACACCGGGGAGCTGTTTTTT. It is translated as CASSTQGPANTGELFF.

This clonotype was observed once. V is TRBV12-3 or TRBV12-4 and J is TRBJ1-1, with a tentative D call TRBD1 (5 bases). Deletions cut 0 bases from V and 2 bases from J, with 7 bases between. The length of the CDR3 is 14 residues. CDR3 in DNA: TGTGCCAGCAGTTTAGCCGGGGGAAACACTGAAGCTTTCTTT. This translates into CASSLAGGNTEAFF.

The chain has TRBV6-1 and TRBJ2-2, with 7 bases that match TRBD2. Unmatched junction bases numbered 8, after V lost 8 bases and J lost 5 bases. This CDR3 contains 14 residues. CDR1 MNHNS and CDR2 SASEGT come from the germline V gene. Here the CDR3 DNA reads TGTGCCAGCTCGGAGACTAGCATTACCGGGGAGCTGTTTTTT. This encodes CASSETSITGELFF.

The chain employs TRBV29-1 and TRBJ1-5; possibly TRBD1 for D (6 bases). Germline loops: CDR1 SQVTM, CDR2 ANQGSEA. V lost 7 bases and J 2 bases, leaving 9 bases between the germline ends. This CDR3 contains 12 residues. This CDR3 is CSARQGNQPQHF. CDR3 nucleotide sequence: TGCAGCGCACGACAGGGCAATCAGCCCCAGCATTTT.

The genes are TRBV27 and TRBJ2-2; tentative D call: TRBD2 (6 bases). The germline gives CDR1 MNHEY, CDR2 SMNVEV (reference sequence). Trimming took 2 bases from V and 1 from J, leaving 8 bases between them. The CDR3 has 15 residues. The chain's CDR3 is CASSLEAGNTGELFF. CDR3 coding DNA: TGTGCCAGCAGTTTAGAAGCGGGGAACACCGGGGAGCTGTTTTTT.

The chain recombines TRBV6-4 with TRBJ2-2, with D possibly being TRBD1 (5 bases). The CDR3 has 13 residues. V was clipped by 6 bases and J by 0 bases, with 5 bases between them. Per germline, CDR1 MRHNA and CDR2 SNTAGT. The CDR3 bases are TGTGCCAGCAGACAGGCGAACACCGGGGAGCTGTTTTTT. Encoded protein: CASRQANTGELFF.

The CDR3, as DNA: TGTGCCAGTAGTATAGGACAGGGGTTCACTGAAGCTTTCTTT. Translated, it gives CASSIGQGFTEAFF. The rearrangement joins TRBV19 to TRBJ1-1; 8 nucleotides agree with TRBD1. The CDR3 spans 14 residues. Germline V gene lookup returns CDR1 LNHDA and CDR2 SQIVND (reference sequence). Trimming cost V 1 base and J 4 bases; bases outside gene matches: 2.

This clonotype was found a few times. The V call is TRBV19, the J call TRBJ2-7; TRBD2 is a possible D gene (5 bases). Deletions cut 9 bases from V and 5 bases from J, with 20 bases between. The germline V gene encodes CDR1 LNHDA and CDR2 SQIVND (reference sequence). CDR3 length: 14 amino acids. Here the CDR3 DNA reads TGTGCCAGAGTCTCCCGGCGGGCGGTCCACGAGCAGTACTTC. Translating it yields CARVSRRAVHEQYF. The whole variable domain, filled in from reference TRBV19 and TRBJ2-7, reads DGGITQSPKYLFRKEGQNVTLSCEQNLNHDAMYWYRQDPGQGLRLIYYSQIVNDFQKGDIAEGYSVSREKKESFPLTVTSAQKNPTAFYLCARVSRRAVHEQYFGPGTRLTVT.

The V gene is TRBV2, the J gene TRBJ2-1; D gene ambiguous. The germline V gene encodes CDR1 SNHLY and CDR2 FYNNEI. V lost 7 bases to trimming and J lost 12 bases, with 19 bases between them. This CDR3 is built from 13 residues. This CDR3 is CASILTLESGQFF. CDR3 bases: TGTGCCAGCATCCTTACTCTAGAGAGTGGGCAGTTCTTC.

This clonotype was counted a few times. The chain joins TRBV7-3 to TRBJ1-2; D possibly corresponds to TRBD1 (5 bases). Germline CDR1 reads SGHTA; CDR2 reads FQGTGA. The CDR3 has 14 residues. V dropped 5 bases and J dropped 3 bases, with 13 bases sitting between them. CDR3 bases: TGTGCCAGCAGCCCCCCCGGGACCGACTATGGCTACACCTTC. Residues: CASSPPGTDYGYTF.

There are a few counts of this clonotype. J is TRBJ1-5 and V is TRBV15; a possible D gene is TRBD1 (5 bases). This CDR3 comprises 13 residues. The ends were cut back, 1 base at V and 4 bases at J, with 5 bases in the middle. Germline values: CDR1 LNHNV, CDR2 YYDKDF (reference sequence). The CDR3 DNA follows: TGTGCCACCAGCAGAGGGGGGAATCAGCCCCAGCATTTT. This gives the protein CATSRGGNQPQHF.

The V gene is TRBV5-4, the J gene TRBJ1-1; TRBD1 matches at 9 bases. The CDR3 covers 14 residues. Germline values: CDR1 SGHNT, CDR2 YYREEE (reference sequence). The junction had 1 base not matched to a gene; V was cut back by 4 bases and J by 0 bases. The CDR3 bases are TGTGCCAGCAGCGGGGACAGGGTGAACACTGAAGCTTTCTTT. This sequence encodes CASSGDRVNTEAFF.

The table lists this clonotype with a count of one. The DNA of the CDR3 is TGTGCCAGCAGTTTTAGCGTGGAGACCCAGTACTTC. It codes for CASSFSVETQYF. The chain employs TRBV28 and TRBJ2-5, with D maybe TRBD2 (5 bases). Trimming left V 3 bases short and J 5 bases short, with 7 bases between. The CDR3 runs 12 residues. The germline gives CDR1 MDHEN, CDR2 SYDVKM.

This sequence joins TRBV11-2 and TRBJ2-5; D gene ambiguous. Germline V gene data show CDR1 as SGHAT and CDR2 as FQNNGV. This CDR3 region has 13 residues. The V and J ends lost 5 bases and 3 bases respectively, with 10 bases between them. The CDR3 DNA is TGTGCCAGCAGCCTAATCCCAGAAGAGACCCAGTACTTC. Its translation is CASSLIPEETQYF.